A single sample gave rise to the 8 T cell receptor beta chains below, sequenced in a study of shared clonotypes between healthy human individuals. Profiled with immunoSEQ multiplex PCR; TCRdb holds only in-frame clones, not every one. The sample has approximately 510,000 clones; about four fifths are singletons. The sequenced sample consisted of PBMCs. The receptors derive from a woman aged 35 to 49 in good health. Some clones in this sample may be carry-over from other donors' samples.

This clone was detected a few times. V is TRBV7-9 and J is TRBJ1-1; maybe TRBD1 (6 bases). V lost 4 bases to trimming and J lost 1 base, with 13 bases between them. The germline gives CDR1 SEHNR, CDR2 FQNEAQ (reference sequence). The CDR3 is 15 residues long. The CDR3 here is CASSSRTAGNTEAFF. The CDR3 nucleotides are TGTGCCAGCAGCTCTCGGACAGCGGGGAACACTGAAGCTTTCTTT.

The rearrangement uses TRBV25-1 and TRBJ2-7, with 11 bases identical to TRBD2. In germline, CDR1 is MGHDK, CDR2 SYGVNS. The CDR3 runs 14 residues. The J segment lost 5 bases and the V segment lost 5 bases, leaving 5 bases of the junction unmatched. The CDR3 DNA is TGTGCCAGCAGTCCGACTAGCGGGACCCACGAGCAGTACTTC. Residues: CASSPTSGTHEQYF.

The rearrangement uses TRBV29-1 and TRBJ1-5, with 7 bases aligning to TRBD1. Germline V gene data show CDR1 as SQVTM and CDR2 as ANQGSEA. The V gene end was trimmed by 6 bases and the J gene end by 0 bases; junction bases not matched to a gene: 5. The CDR3 runs to 14 residues. CDR3 region: CSVVTGNSNQPQHF. The CDR3 DNA reads as TGCAGCGTCGTGACAGGGAATAGCAATCAGCCCCAGCATTTT.

This clone was seen once. The genes are TRBV4-2 and TRBJ2-7; 11 bases are shared with TRBD2. This CDR3 has 19 residues. The germline CDR1 and CDR2 sequences are LGHNA and YNFKEQ. V gave up 0 bases and J gave up 5 bases; unmatched junction bases: 15. The CDR3 reads CASSQEEASGLAAGDEQYF. Written as DNA, the CDR3 is TGTGCCAGCAGCCAAGAAGAGGCTTCGGGACTAGCGGCCGGGGACGAGCAGTACTTC.

The V call is TRBV28, the J call TRBJ2-4, with D possibly being TRBD2 (6 bases). The V gene's germline CDR1 is MDHEN and CDR2 SYDVKM. The CDR3 runs 13 residues. V was pared by 8 bases and J by 7 bases, with 15 bases between. This CDR3 is CASQTGGVNIQYF. For the CDR3, the DNA is TGTGCCAGCCAAACCGGGGGAGTGAACATTCAGTACTTC.

The chain joins TRBV28 to TRBJ2-7, with D perhaps matching TRBD1 (6 bases). CDR1 MDHEN and CDR2 SYDVKM come from the germline V gene. V lost 7 bases to trimming and J lost 0 bases, with 7 bases between them. The CDR3 runs to 12 residues. The CDR3 sequence is CASTQGSYEQYF. The CDR3 DNA reads as TGTGCCAGCACACAGGGCTCCTACGAGCAGTACTTC.

The count of this clone is one. The chain recombines TRBV7-8 with TRBJ2-7; 10 bases match TRBD2. V trimming: 6 bases; J trimming: 2 bases; junction bases outside the gene matches: 7. There are 15 residues in the CDR3. Germline CDR1 is SGHVS and CDR2 is FQNEAQ. The CDR3 spells CASRDGTSETYEQYF. In DNA, the CDR3 is TGTGCCAGCAGGGACGGGACTAGCGAAACCTACGAGCAGTACTTC.

The chain is built from TRBV5-1 and TRBJ2-7; 11 nucleotides match TRBD2. The V and J ends lost 3 bases and 0 bases, in that order; junction bases with no gene match: 17. Looked up from germline, CDR1 is SGHRS and CDR2 is YFSETQ. The CDR3 extends over 20 amino acids. CDR3: CASSYLPTSGSGALSYEQYF. The CDR3, as DNA: TGCGCCAGCAGCTACCTACCAACTAGCGGGAGTGGTGCCCTCTCCTACGAGCAGTACTTC.